This T cell receptor (beta chain) derives from a study of T-cell reconstitution after alpha-beta-depleted transplantation in children. The TCRbeta library was prepared with unique molecular identifiers. Using its own MiXCR run on the PCR reads, TCRdb lists one record per CDR3 protein. Of about 410,000 distinct CDR3 sequences listed, around 21% were seen once; the top ten hold 3.5% to 4%. Germline CDR1 SQVTM, CDR2 ANQGSEA. Between the trimmed V and J ends, which lost 5 bases and 4 bases, there was a span of 12 bases. The CDR3 contains 12 residues. At least ten counts were recorded for this clonotype. Source: PBMCs from the stem cell graft donor, taken from the stem cell graft. The chain joins TRBV29-1 to TRBJ2-7; D is possibly TRBD2 (5 bases). The TCR sequence derives from a human donor who donated a stem cell graft to a child with acute myeloid leukemia. This CDR3 reads CSVLRTSYEQYF. CDR3 nucleotide sequence: TGCAGCGTTTTAAGGACTTCTTACGAGCAGTACTTC.